This T cell receptor (beta chain) is drawn from a study of graft-versus-host responses after intestinal transplantation. Study results and limitations: The marrow of recipients harbored GvH clones, and ileum or blood showed some of them first.

The V gene's germline CDR1 is ENHRY and CDR2 SYGVKD. The length of the CDR3 is 12 residues. Trimming cost V 1 base and J 6 bases, with 6 bases left between them. Details on this clone: What it binds is unknown.

Only in-frame clones appear in the TCRdb table, and some are missing; sequencing was by immunoSEQ multiplex PCR. This table holds fewer than 85,000 clones, about 87% found once. This sequence joins TRBV10-3 and TRBJ2-5; D gene uncertain. The sequence was collected from a human donor who was the organ donor for an intestinal transplant. Sequencing used unstimulated CD4+ T cells sorted from spleen or lymph node cells, obtained before transplant. The CDR3 is CAISEYRQTQYF. CDR3 DNA: TGTGCCATCAGTGAGTACAGACAGACCCAGTACTTC.